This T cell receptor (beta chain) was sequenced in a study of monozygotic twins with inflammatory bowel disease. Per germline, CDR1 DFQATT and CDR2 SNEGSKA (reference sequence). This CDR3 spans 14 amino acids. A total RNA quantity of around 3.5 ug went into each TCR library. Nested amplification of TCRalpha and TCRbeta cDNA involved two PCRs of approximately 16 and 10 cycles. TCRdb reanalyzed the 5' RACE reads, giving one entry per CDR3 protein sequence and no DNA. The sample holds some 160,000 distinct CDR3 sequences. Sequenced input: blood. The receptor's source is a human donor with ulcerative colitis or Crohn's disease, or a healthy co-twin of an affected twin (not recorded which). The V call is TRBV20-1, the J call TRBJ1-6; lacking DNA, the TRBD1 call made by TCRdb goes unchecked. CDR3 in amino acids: CSAQLGTPNSPLHF.